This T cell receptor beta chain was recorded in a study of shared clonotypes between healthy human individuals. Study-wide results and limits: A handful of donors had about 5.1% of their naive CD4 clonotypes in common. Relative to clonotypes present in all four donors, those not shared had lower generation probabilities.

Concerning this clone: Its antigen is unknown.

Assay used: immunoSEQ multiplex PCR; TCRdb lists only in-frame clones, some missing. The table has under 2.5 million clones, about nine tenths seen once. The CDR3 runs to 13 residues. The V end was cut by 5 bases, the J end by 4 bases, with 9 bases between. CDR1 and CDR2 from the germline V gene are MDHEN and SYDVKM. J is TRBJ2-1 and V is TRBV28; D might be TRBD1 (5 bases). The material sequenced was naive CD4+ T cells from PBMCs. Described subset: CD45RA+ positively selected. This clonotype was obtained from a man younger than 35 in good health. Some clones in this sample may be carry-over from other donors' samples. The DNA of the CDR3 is TGTGCCAGCAGTAGGGGTCGATACAATGAGCAGTTCTTC. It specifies CASSRGRYNEQFF.